This T cell receptor beta chain appears in the sequencing data of a study of blood T cell repertoires in COVID-19. The CDR3 is made up of 14 amino acids. Deletions cut 1 base from V and 7 bases from J, with 11 bases between. Looked up from germline, CDR1 is LNHDA and CDR2 is SQIVND (reference sequence). Clones were read by immunoSEQ multiplex PCR, and TCRdb kept only the in-frame ones, dropping some. This table holds 150,000 or so clones, 75% to 85% found once. Sequencing was done on a sample of PBMCs or T cells enriched from blood (not recorded which). The rearrangement joins TRBV19 to TRBJ2-1, with D possibly being TRBD1 (5 bases). The sequence came from a woman aged 55-70 years who had recovered from COVID-19. CDR3 sequence (DNA): TGTGCCAGTAGTATAGCAACCCCAGGGAATGAGCAGTTCTTC. Translating gives CASSIATPGNEQFF.